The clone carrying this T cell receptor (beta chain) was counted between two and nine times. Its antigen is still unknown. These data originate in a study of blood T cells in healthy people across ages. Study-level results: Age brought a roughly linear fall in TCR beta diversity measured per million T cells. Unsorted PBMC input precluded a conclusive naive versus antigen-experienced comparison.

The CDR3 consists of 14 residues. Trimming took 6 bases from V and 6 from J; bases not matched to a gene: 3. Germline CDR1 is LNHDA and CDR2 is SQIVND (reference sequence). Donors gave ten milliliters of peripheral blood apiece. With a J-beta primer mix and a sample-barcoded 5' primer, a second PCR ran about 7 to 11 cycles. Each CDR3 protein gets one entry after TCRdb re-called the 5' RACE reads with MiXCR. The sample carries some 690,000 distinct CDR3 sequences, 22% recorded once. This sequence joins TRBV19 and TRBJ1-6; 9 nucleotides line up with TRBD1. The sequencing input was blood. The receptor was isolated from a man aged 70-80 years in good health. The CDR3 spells CASRKDRGNSPLHF. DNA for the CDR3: TGTGCCAGTAGGAAGGACAGGGGTAATTCACCCCTCCACTTT.